This T cell receptor (beta chain) was captured by sequencing in a study of T cells after yellow fever vaccination. At the level of the study: Preparation used SMART-Seq v4 Ultra Low Input for the low-cell-number fractions.

For TCR, cDNA came from 5'RACE template switching, which added a universal primer site and UMIs. MiXCR was run by TCRdb on the 5' RACE reads, yielding one entry per CDR3 protein. The data show some 120,000 distinct CDR3 sequences, with 7.4% seen just once and around 2.7% held by the top ten. Overall study results and limits: Clonotypes found in both CD4 and CD8 compartments made up a small share. A large majority of primary-vaccination clones showed up again after the booster (about 97% CD4, approximately 90% CD8).

This clonotype was observed many times. The antigen is undetermined. CDR3 length equals 14 residues. The J segment lost 1 base and the V segment lost 5 bases, leaving 4 bases of the junction unmatched. CDR1 is SGHTA and CDR2 is FQGNSA in the germline V gene. Sequencing was performed on CD4+ T cells sorted from PBMCs, taken approximately 11 days after the first yellow fever vaccination. V and J are TRBV7-2 and TRBJ2-5; 7 nucleotides match TRBD2. This sequence originates from a man aged 18 to 30 who received the YFV17D yellow fever vaccine. The CDR3 here is CASSPGLTQETQYF. As DNA, the CDR3 is TGTGCCAGCAGCCCGGGACTAACCCAAGAGACCCAGTACTTC.